The clone carrying this TCR beta chain was observed at least ten times. Its antigen remains unidentified. Synthesis of cDNA was performed by 5'RACE using 10-nucleotide random UMIs. MiXCR, applied by TCRdb to the 5' RACE reads, yields one record per CDR3 protein. The table shows tens of thousands of distinct CDR3 sequences, with 14% occurring only once. From 2 million PBMCs stored at -80 C, the unsorted libraries were generated. Per the germline V gene, CDR1 is DFQATT and CDR2 is SNEGSKA (reference sequence). V lost 6 bases, J lost 0 bases, and 2 bases stayed unmatched. There are 14 residues in the CDR3. This entry is derived from a study of neurological immune-mediated disorders. General observations from the study: Levels of TCR clonal expansion peaked in HTLV-1-associated myelopathy and reached their lowest in multiple sclerosis, under those of healthy controls.

This chain joins TRBV20-1 and TRBJ2-6; 7 bases agree with TRBD1. The receptor comes from a woman aged 45-65 years with HTLV-1-associated myelopathy (HAM/TSP). Sequences were obtained from PBMCs. This CDR3 reads CSADRVSGANVLTF. The CDR3 nucleotides are TGCAGTGCCGACAGGGTCTCTGGGGCCAACGTCCTGACTTTC.